The 26 T cell receptor beta chains below come from one sample, sequenced in a study of response to subunit inactivated influenza vaccine. One entry per CDR3 protein, called by TCRdb with MiXCR from the RT-PCR reads. The table records around 200,000 distinct CDR3 sequences, 7.5% to 10% of them present only once. The sequencing here drew on non-naive T cells sorted from PBMCs, taken on the day of vaccination. Receptors were obtained from a man aged 50 or older who received an inactivated influenza vaccine.

This clonotype appeared many times. The chain combines TRBV10-3 with TRBJ2-5; D is unclear. The germline V and J ends were trimmed by 4 bases and 1 base, with 7 bases remaining between them. Germline V CDR1 and CDR2: ENHRY, SYGVKD. The CDR3 spans 13 residues. The CDR3 DNA reads TGTGCCATCAGTGTAAAGCCCCAAGAGACCCAGTACTTC. It encodes CAISVKPQETQYF.

A few counts support this clonotype. This rearrangement joins TRBV7-8 to TRBJ2-3, with TRBD2 as a possible D gene (7 bases). The CDR3 is 16 residues long. From germline, CDR1 is SGHVS and CDR2 FQNEAQ. Trimming stripped 1 base from V and 1 base from J, with 12 bases between. CDR3 bases: TGTGCCAGCAGCTTAGGGGGGGGCAGGGGCACAGATACGCAGTATTTT. It yields the protein CASSLGGGRGTDTQYF.

This clonotype was counted only a few times. The V call is TRBV6-2 or TRBV6-3, the J call TRBJ2-4, with D perhaps given as TRBD1 or TRBD2 (5 bases each). The germline CDR1 and CDR2 sequences are MNHEY and SVGEGT. The CDR3 covers 16 residues. V dropped 2 bases and J dropped 4 bases, with 15 bases sitting between them. The CDR3 loop reads CASSYGAGGLKNIQYF. For the CDR3, the DNA is TGTGCCAGCAGTTACGGGGCAGGAGGCCTTAAAAACATTCAGTACTTC.

A few counts support this clonotype. The gene calls are TRBV5-1 and TRBJ2-5, with D possibly being TRBD1 or TRBD2 (6 bases each). The V gene's germline CDR1 is SGHRS and CDR2 YFSETQ. V lost 4 bases to trimming and J lost 5 bases, with 21 bases between them. This CDR3 spans 16 amino acids. Here the CDR3 DNA reads TGCGCCAGCAGCCGGACTACCACAGGGTTAGGGGAGACCCAGTACTTC. Translated, it gives CASSRTTTGLGETQYF.

This clonotype was picked up a small number of times. V usage is TRBV5-4 and J usage is TRBJ2-3; perhaps TRBD2 as D (6 bases). The CDR3 covers 16 residues. Trimming pared 5 bases from V and 4 bases from J, leaving 20 bases between. Germline V lookup: CDR1 SGHNT, CDR2 YYREEE (reference sequence). Written as DNA, the CDR3 is TGTGCCAGCAGTCTCCATGGGGGGTTATTCTCAGATACGCAGTATTTT. The encoded protein is CASSLHGGLFSDTQYF.

The rearrangement links TRBV7-9 to TRBJ2-1; TRBD1 matches at 7 bases. Germline values: CDR1 SEHNR, CDR2 FQNEAQ (reference sequence). The CDR3 has 16 residues. Trimming removed 5 bases from V and 1 base from J; junction bases left unmatched: 8. The CDR3 sequence is CASSRMDRYSYNEQFF. The CDR3 nucleotides read TGTGCCAGCAGCCGGATGGACAGGTATTCCTACAATGAGCAGTTCTTC.

The sample holds a few counts of this clonotype. The chain is built from TRBV4-3 and TRBJ2-1; 8 bases fit TRBD1. The CDR3 length is 12 residues. V lost 5 bases and J lost 10; bases outside the gene matches: 4. The germline V gene encodes CDR1 LGHNA and CDR2 YSLEER. The CDR3, as DNA: TGCGCCAGCAGCGCCCGACAGGGGGAGCAGTTCTTC. Its protein product is CASSARQGEQFF.

The sample holds many counts of this clonotype. The rearrangement uses TRBV6-1 and TRBJ2-3, with 7 bases lining up with TRBD2. The CDR3 has 16 amino acids. Germline CDR1 and CDR2: MNHNS and SASEGT. Trimming cost V 3 bases and J 7 bases; bases outside gene matches: 13. The CDR3 protein is CASSDAGMGGRNTQYF. In DNA form, the CDR3 reads TGTGCCAGCAGTGACGCAGGGATGGGCGGGAGAAATACGCAGTATTTT.

In its sample, this clonotype was seen many times. The V call is TRBV12-3 or TRBV12-4, the J call TRBJ2-7; the D call may be TRBD1 or TRBD2 (5 bases each). This CDR3 contains 14 residues. V dropped 3 bases and J dropped 5 bases, with 14 bases sitting between them. The CDR3 protein is CASSLFEGMHEQYF. CDR3 bases: TGTGCCAGCAGTTTGTTTGAGGGGATGCACGAGCAGTACTTC.

This clonotype came up a few times. The chain has TRBV6-1 and TRBJ1-4, with 7 bases fitting TRBD1. The length of the CDR3 is 17 residues. The junction had 14 bases not matched to a gene; V was cut back by 2 bases and J by 8 bases. Per germline, CDR1 MNHNS and CDR2 SASEGT. Here the CDR3 reads CASSEPRQTGWGEKLFF. CDR3 in DNA: TGTGCCAGCAGTGAACCCCGCCAGACAGGGTGGGGCGAAAAACTGTTTTTT.

The chain joins TRBV10-2 to TRBJ2-5; TRBD2 matches 12 bases. CDR1 WSHSY and CDR2 SAAADI come from the germline V gene. The junction had 7 bases not matched to a gene; V was cut back by 6 bases and J by 5 bases. The CDR3 contains 15 residues. CDR3 sequence: CASRPSGGAGETQYF. In DNA form, the CDR3 reads TGCGCCAGCAGACCTAGCGGGGGGGCCGGGGAGACCCAGTACTTC.

This clonotype showed up just a few times. CDR3 protein: CSASARQGFSYEQYF. The CDR3 coding sequence is TGCAGTGCTAGTGCGCGACAGGGGTTTTCCTACGAGCAGTACTTC. The rearrangement uses TRBV20-1 and TRBJ2-7; 8 bases fit TRBD1. The CDR3 consists of 15 residues. V shed 3 bases and J 1 base; nucleotides not matched to a gene: 8. Germline V gene sequence: CDR1 DFQATT, CDR2 SNEGSKA (reference sequence).

In this sample, this clonotype turned up a few times. The chain couples TRBV7-2 to TRBJ2-2; 10 nucleotides agree with TRBD1. The CDR3 is made up of 14 amino acids. V lost 6 bases to trimming and J lost 7 bases; unmatched junction nucleotides: 5. Per germline, CDR1 SGHTA and CDR2 FQGNSA. In DNA form, the CDR3 reads TGTGCCAGCAGTCGGGACAGGGGAAACGGGGAGCTGTTTTTT. This encodes CASSRDRGNGELFF.

The rearrangement links TRBV5-6 to TRBJ2-6; tentatively, D is TRBD1 or TRBD2 (5 bases each). V lost 3 bases and J lost 4, with 17 bases in between. This CDR3 is built from 17 residues. Per the germline V gene, CDR1 is SGHDT and CDR2 is YYEEEE. The CDR3, as DNA: TGTGCCAGCAGCTCATCCGCCGGGGCTAGGGGGGCCAACGTCCTGACTTTC. The encoded protein is CASSSSAGARGANVLTF.

This rearrangement joins TRBV3-1 to TRBJ2-5; no clear D gene. There are 11 residues in the CDR3. CDR1 LGHDT and CDR2 YNNKEL come from the germline V gene (reference sequence). The V end was cut by 2 bases, the J end by 4 bases, with 2 bases between. The CDR3 DNA sequence: TGTGCCAGCAGCCAACGAGAGACCCAGTACTTC. The encoded protein is CASSQRETQYF.

This clonotype appeared many times. The chain has TRBV28 and TRBJ2-1; a possible D gene is TRBD2 (5 bases). Trimming took off 3 bases at V and 6 bases at J, with 18 bases between the two ends. The CDR3 runs 16 residues. Germline CDR1 is MDHEN and CDR2 is SYDVKM. The CDR3 nucleotides read TGTGCCAGCAGTTTCTCAAGCGGAGGCGGTTCCAATGAGCAGTTCTTC. Amino acid sequence: CASSFSSGGGSNEQFF. Based on the CDR3 plus reference TRBV28 and TRBJ2-1, the full variable domain is DVKVTQSSRYLVKRTGEKVFLECVQDMDHENMFWYRQDPGLGLRLIYFSYDVKMKEKGDIPEGYSVSREKKERFSLILESASTNQTSMYLCASSFSSGGGSNEQFFGPGTRLTVL.

This chain uses TRBV6-2 or TRBV6-3 with TRBJ1-3; D is unclear. CDR1 MNHEY and CDR2 SVGEGT come from the germline V gene. Trimming cost V 2 bases and J 0 bases, with 8 bases left between them. This CDR3 comprises 15 residues. For the CDR3, the DNA is TGTGCCAGCAGTTACAAGACGAGCTCTGGAAACACCATATATTTT. Its protein product is CASSYKTSSGNTIYF.

This clonotype was recorded at least ten times. This chain joins TRBV4-1 and TRBJ2-1; D is unclear. Trimming removed 2 bases from V and 1 base from J, with 12 bases in between. This CDR3 contains 16 residues. The germline gives CDR1 MGHRA, CDR2 YSYEKL. The CDR3: CASSQLGTKSYNEQFF. As DNA, the CDR3 is TGCGCCAGCAGCCAACTGGGAACGAAATCCTACAATGAGCAGTTCTTC.

This clonotype came up a few times. The V call is TRBV15, the J call TRBJ2-1; 8 nucleotides align to TRBD2. Trimming cost V 6 bases and J 2 bases; bases outside gene matches: 12. The CDR3 extends over 17 amino acids. Germline loops: CDR1 LNHNV, CDR2 YYDKDF (reference sequence). This CDR3 reads CATRLDRAGGTYNEQFF. Written as DNA, the CDR3 is TGTGCCACCAGGTTGGACCGTGCGGGGGGAACCTACAATGAGCAGTTCTTC.

This clonotype was seen repeatedly, ten times or more. This sequence joins TRBV12-3 or TRBV12-4 and TRBJ2-1, with a tentative D call TRBD2 (6 bases). Trimming took off 2 bases at V and 0 bases at J, with 26 bases between the two ends. The CDR3 length is 21 residues. CDR3: CASSLIPPAFVAVSSYNEQFF. The CDR3 bases are TGTGCCAGCAGTTTAATTCCACCCGCCTTTGTAGCGGTGAGCTCCTACAATGAGCAGTTCTTC.

The chain joins TRBV6-4 to TRBJ2-7; the D gene is possibly TRBD1 (5 bases). Germline V lookup: CDR1 MRHNA, CDR2 SNTAGT. V lost 5 bases and J 1 base, leaving 12 bases between the germline ends. CDR3 length: 14 amino acids. The CDR3 nucleotides are TGTGCCAGCAGTAAAGAGGCAGGGTCCTACGAGCAGTACTTC. Its translation: CASSKEAGSYEQYF.

V and J are TRBV7-2 and TRBJ1-1, with D possibly being TRBD1 (6 bases). The CDR3 length is 15 residues. Trimming cost V 5 bases and J 6 bases, with 19 bases left between them. Looked up from germline, CDR1 is SGHTA and CDR2 is FQGNSA. CDR3 region: CASSIASGVRAEAFF. CDR3 DNA: TGTGCCAGCAGCATCGCGTCAGGGGTGAGGGCTGAAGCTTTCTTT.

This clonotype has more than one count but fewer than ten. This rearrangement joins TRBV4-1 to TRBJ2-2; D perhaps matches TRBD2 (6 bases). The germline V gene encodes CDR1 MGHRA and CDR2 YSYEKL. The CDR3 is 16 residues long. Trimming left V 4 bases short and J 6 bases short, with 18 bases between. CDR3 in amino acids: CASSPFPWRGPGELFF. CDR3 sequence (DNA): TGCGCCAGCAGCCCCTTTCCCTGGCGGGGCCCCGGGGAGCTGTTTTTT.

This chain joins TRBV6-1 and TRBJ1-4; D ambiguous. Per the germline V gene, CDR1 is MNHNS and CDR2 is SASEGT. The CDR3 is 14 amino acids. Trimming cost V 8 bases and J 2 bases, with 12 bases left between them. DNA of the CDR3: TGTGCCAGCTCTTTACAGATCACTAATGAAAAACTGTTTTTT. It codes for CASSLQITNEKLFF.

The sample holds many counts of this clonotype. The V gene is TRBV28, the J gene TRBJ1-1; D is uncertain. There are 14 residues in the CDR3. V lost 0 bases to trimming and J lost 3 bases, with 8 bases between them. The germline V gene has CDR1 MDHEN and CDR2 SYDVKM. CDR3 sequence (DNA): TGTGCCAGCAGTTTATGGATCGGGGACACTGAAGCTTTCTTT. This gives the protein CASSLWIGDTEAFF.

The genes are TRBV6-1 and TRBJ1-4, with 7 bases matching TRBD1. There are 16 residues in the CDR3. J lost 2 bases, V lost 6 bases, and 9 bases had no gene match. Germline CDR1 MNHNS, CDR2 SASEGT. This CDR3 is CASRDDRARTNEKLFF. The CDR3 nucleotides are TGTGCCAGCAGGGACGACAGGGCTCGGACTAATGAAAAACTGTTTTTT.